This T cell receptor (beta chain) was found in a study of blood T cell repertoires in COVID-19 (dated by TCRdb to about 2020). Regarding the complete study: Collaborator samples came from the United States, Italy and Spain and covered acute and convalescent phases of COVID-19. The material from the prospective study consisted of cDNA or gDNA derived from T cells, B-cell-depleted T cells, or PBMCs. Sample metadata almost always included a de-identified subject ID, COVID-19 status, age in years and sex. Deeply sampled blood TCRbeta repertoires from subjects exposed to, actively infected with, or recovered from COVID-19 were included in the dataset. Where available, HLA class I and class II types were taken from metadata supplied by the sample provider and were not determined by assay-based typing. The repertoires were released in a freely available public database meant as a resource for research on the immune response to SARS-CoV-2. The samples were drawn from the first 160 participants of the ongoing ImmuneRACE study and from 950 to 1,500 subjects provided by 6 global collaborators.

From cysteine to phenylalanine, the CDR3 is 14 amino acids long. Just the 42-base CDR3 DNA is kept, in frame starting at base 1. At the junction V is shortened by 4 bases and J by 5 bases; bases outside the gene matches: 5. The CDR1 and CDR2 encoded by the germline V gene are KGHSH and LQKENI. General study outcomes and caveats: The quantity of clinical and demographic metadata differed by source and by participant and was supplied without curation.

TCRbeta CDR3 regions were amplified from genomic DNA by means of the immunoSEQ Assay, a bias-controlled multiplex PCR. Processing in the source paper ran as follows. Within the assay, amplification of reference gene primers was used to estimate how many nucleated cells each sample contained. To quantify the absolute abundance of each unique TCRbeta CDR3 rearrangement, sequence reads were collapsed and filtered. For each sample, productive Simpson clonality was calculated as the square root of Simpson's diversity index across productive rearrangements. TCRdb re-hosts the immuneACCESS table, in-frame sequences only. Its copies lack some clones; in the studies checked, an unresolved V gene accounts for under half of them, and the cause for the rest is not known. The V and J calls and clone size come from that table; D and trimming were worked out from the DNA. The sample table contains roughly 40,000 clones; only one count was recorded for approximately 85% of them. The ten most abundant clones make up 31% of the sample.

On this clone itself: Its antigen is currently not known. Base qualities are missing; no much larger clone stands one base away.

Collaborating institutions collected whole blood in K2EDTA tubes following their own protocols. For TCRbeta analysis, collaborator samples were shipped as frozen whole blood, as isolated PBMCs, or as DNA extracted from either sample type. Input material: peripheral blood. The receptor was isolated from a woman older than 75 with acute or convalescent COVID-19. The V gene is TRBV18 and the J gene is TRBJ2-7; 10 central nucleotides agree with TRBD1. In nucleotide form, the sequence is TGTGCCAGCTCACTAGGGACAGGGGTGAACGAGCAGTACTTC. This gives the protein CASSLGTGVNEQYF.